A single TCR beta chain is shown here with its context. The target antigen is unknown. The data were taken from a study of cytomegalovirus exposure and HLA in healthy donors. Study as a whole: Across 300 to 400 genotyped donors, over 70% landed in the Caucasian-associated ancestry cluster.

Study-level results: Later analysis reportedly placed an Asian-associated ancestry cluster below the roughly 670-donor mean in N-insertions. The likely origin of a cluster of highly shared sequence variants was a sequencing artifact.

When sampled, the donors appeared nominally healthy, though they likely had unrecorded immune exposures. Amplification used 60 Vbeta primers and 13 Jbeta primers. Produced via immunoSEQ multiplex PCR; TCRdb's table is partial and in-frame only. The sample contains over 90,000 clones, around 61% of which appear only once. Material: PBMCs. The origin of this receptor is a woman between 50 and 59 years old in good health and CMV-seronegative.

The CDR3 DNA reads as TGTGCCAGCAGCTTAATTGGTGACAGTGATTACGAGCAGTACTTC. Residues: CASSLIGDSDYEQYF. J is TRBJ2-7 and V is TRBV7-3; weak D call: TRBD1 (5 bases). Trimming shortened V by 1 base and J by 4 bases, and 14 bases separated the two germline ends. Germline-derived CDR1 and CDR2 are SGHTA and FQGTGA. The CDR3 contains 15 residues.